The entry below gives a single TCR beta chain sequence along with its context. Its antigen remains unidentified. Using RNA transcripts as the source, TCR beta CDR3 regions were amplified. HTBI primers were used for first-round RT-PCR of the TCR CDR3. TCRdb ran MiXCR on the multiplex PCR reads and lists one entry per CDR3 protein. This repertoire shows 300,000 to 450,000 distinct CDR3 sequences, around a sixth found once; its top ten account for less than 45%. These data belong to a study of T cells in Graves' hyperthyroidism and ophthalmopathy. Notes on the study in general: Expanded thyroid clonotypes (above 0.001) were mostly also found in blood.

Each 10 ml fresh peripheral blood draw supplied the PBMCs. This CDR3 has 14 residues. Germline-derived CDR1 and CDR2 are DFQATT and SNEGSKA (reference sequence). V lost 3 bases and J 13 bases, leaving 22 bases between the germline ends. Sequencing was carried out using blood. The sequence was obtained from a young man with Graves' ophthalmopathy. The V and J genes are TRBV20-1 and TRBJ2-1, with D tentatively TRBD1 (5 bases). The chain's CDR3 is CSARDIKTSTGQFF. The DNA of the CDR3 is TGCAGTGCTAGGGACATCAAAACTTCTACTGGTCAGTTCTTC.